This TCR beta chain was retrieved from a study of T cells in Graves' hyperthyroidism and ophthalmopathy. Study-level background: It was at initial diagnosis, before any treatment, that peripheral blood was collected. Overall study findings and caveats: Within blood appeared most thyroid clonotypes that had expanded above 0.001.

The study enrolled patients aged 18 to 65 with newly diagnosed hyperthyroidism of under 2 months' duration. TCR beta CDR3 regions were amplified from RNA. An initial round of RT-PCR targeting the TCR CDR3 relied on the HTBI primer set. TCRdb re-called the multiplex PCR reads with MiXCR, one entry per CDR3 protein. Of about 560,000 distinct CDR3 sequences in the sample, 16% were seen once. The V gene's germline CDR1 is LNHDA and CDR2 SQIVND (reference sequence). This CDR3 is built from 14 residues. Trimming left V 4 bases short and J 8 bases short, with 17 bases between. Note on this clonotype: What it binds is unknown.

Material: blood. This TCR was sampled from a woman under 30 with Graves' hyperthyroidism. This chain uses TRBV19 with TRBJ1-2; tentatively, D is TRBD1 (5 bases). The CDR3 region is CASSTRATREGYTF. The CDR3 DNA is TGTGCCAGTAGTACCAGGGCAACCAGGGAGGGCTACACCTTC.